The clone carrying this TCR beta chain was found a few times. This sample is part of a study of Graves' ophthalmopathy and Graves' hyperthyroidism. V was clipped by 8 bases and J by 9 bases, with 5 bases between them. This CDR3 has 9 residues. Germline CDR1 SEHNR, CDR2 FQNEAQ (reference sequence). Using RNA transcripts, the TCR beta CDR3 regions were amplified. HTBI-primed first-round RT-PCR preceded second-round multiplex PCR. TCRdb re-called the multiplex PCR reads through MiXCR, storing one row per CDR3 protein. Altogether a few hundred thousand distinct CDR3 sequences are present, approximately 17% being singletons, with the ten largest covering 2% to 3%.

Material: peripheral blood. This receptor was taken from an adult woman with stable Graves' hyperthyroidism. This rearrangement joins TRBV7-9 to TRBJ1-5; unclear D gene. The CDR3: CASSPPQHF. The CDR3 DNA is TGTGCCAGCTCCCCGCCCCAGCATTTT.